The sequence of this T cell receptor beta chain was determined in a study of blood T cells in healthy people across ages. Notes on the study in general: Per million T cells, TCR beta diversity dropped roughly linearly as age increased.

Trimming took off 4 bases at V and 2 bases at J, with 15 bases between the two ends. Germline-derived CDR1 and CDR2 are SGHAT and FQNNGV. This CDR3 is built from 15 residues. With respect to this clonotype: The antigen remains unidentified.

For the second PCR, which ran for about 7 to 11 cycles, a sample-barcoded 5' primer and a J-beta primer mix were used. A template-switch adaptor with 12 random nucleotides tagged each cDNA molecule. At least 2.5 million CDR3-containing paired-end reads were obtained per sample. TCRdb called the 5' RACE reads again in MiXCR, with one record for every CDR3 protein. In the table there are approximately 800,000 distinct CDR3 sequences, approximately 59% of which are singletons. The origin of this receptor is a man between 25 and 39 years old in good health. This chain connects TRBV11-2 to TRBJ2-7; a possible D gene is TRBD1 (6 bases). Sequences were obtained from blood. In nucleotides, the CDR3 is TGTGCCAGCAGCTACCAGGACAGCGACGCCTACGAGCAGTACTTC. Its translation is CASSYQDSDAYEQYF.